The 20 T cell receptor beta chains presented below share a single source sample, sequenced in a study of cytomegalovirus exposure and HLA in healthy donors. Clones were sequenced by immunoSEQ multiplex PCR, and TCRdb holds only the in-frame ones, with some missing. The sample lists 170,000 or so clones; approximately 84% were seen once. What was sequenced was PBMCs. All receptors come from a woman aged 18-30 years in good health and CMV-seropositive.

The chain is built from TRBV9 and TRBJ2-7, with 9 positions matching TRBD1. This CDR3 comprises 16 residues. CDR1 is SGDLS, CDR2 YYNGEE, per germline. V trimming: 4 bases; J trimming: 6 bases; junction bases outside the gene matches: 14. The CDR3: CASSPRGQGLLGEQYF. CDR3 bases: TGTGCCAGCAGCCCCCGGGGACAGGGCCTTTTGGGCGAGCAGTACTTC.

The chain uses TRBV5-1 and TRBJ2-2; TRBD2 matches at 13 bases. Germline V gene data show CDR1 as SGHRS and CDR2 as YFSETQ. CDR3 length: 19 residues. After removal of 4 bases from V and 4 bases from J, the junction contained 13 bases not matched to a gene. DNA of the CDR3: TGCGCCAGCAGCCCCGCCCCCGCGGGACTAGCGGGGAGCACCGGGGAGCTGTTTTTT. Translating it yields CASSPAPAGLAGSTGELFF. Drawing the rest from reference TRBV5-1 and TRBJ2-2, the complete variable domain is KAGVTQTPRYLIKTRGQQVTLSCSPISGHRSVSWYQQTPGQGLQFLFEYFSETQRNKGNFPGRFSGRQFSNSRSEMNVSTLELGDSALYLCASSPAPAGLAGSTGELFFGEGSRLTVL.

The J gene is TRBJ2-3, the V gene TRBV4-2, with TRBD2 identical over 14 bases. With V trimmed by 6 bases and J by 0 bases, 11 bases remained unmatched. The CDR3 consists of 19 residues. Germline V gives CDR1 LGHNA, CDR2 YNFKEQ. The CDR3 DNA reads as TGTGCCAGCAGTCTCCTAGGGACTAGCGGGGGAACTAGCACAGATACGCAGTATTTT. It encodes CASSLLGTSGGTSTDTQYF.

This chain joins TRBV6-6 and TRBJ1-3; 8 bases are a match to TRBD1. Looked up from germline, CDR1 is MNHNY and CDR2 is SVGAGI (reference sequence). The V gene end was trimmed by 5 bases and the J gene end by 3 bases; junction bases not matched to a gene: 3. The length of the CDR3 is 14 residues. CDR3 DNA: TGTGCCAGCAGTCCTGACAGGGGTGGAAACACCATATATTTT. It is translated as CASSPDRGGNTIYF.

J is TRBJ1-2 and V is TRBV29-1, with D tentatively TRBD1 (6 bases). The CDR3 extends over 17 amino acids. V was cut by 4 bases and J by 3 bases, with 24 bases left in between. Germline CDR1 reads SQVTM; CDR2 reads ANQGSEA. CDR3 protein: CSVVTRDTGSRYYGYTF. The CDR3, as DNA: TGCAGCGTTGTAACCCGGGACACCGGCTCCCGGTACTATGGCTACACCTTC. The full variable domain, with the rest looked up from reference TRBV29-1 and TRBJ1-2, is SAVISQKPSRDICQRGTSLTIQCQVDSQVTMMFWYRQQPGQSLTLIATANQGSEATYESGFVIDKFPISRPNLTFSTLTVSNMSPEDSSIYLCSVVTRDTGSRYYGYTFGSGTRLTVV.

This chain uses TRBV5-6 with TRBJ1-2; TRBD1 matches 8 bases. In germline, CDR1 is SGHDT, CDR2 YYEEEE. The CDR3 runs to 15 residues. With V trimmed by 7 bases and J by 1 base, 9 bases remained unmatched. The CDR3 here is CASFLRTGLNYGYTF. The CDR3 DNA sequence: TGTGCCAGCTTTCTCAGGACAGGGCTTAACTATGGCTACACCTTC.

The chain recombines TRBV7-8 with TRBJ2-1, with unresolved D. The CDR3 runs 15 residues. Germline-derived CDR1 and CDR2 are SGHVS and FQNEAQ. Trimming pared 2 bases from V and 3 bases from J, leaving 11 bases between. DNA for the CDR3: TGTGCCAGCAGCTTACGCGGAAACTACTACAATGAGCAGTTCTTC. Protein: CASSLRGNYYNEQFF.

The CDR3: CASSIGQVAREQYF. For the CDR3, the DNA is TGTGCCAGCTCAATCGGACAGGTAGCACGGGAGCAGTACTTC. The gene calls are TRBV18 and TRBJ2-7; 7 nucleotides agree with TRBD1. This CDR3 contains 14 residues. J gave up 7 bases and V 5 bases, and 11 bases lay outside the gene matches. Germline V lookup: CDR1 KGHSH, CDR2 LQKENI. The whole variable domain, filled in from reference TRBV18 and TRBJ2-7, reads NAGVMQNPRHLVRRRGQEARLRCSPMKGHSHVYWYRQLPEEGLKFMVYLQKENIIDESGMPKERFSAEFPKEGPSILRIQQVVRGDSAAYFCASSIGQVAREQYFGPGTRLTVT.

CDR3 nucleotides: TGTGCCAGCAGCTTGTCAGCGCGTCTGGAGACCCAGTACTTC. This sequence encodes CASSLSARLETQYF. This chain joins TRBV7-8 and TRBJ2-5; D unclear. The CDR3 runs to 14 residues. Germline V lookup: CDR1 SGHVS, CDR2 FQNEAQ. V was trimmed by 3 bases and J by 5 bases, leaving 13 bases between them.

This rearrangement joins TRBV5-1 to TRBJ1-1, with 7 nucleotides matching TRBD1. Germline trimming cut 4 bases from V and 1 base from J; bases unmatched to any gene: 4. The CDR3 has 14 amino acids. Germline V gene sequence: CDR1 SGHRS, CDR2 YFSETQ. CDR3 amino acids: CASSARTGNTEAFF. The CDR3 coding sequence is TGCGCCAGCAGCGCCCGGACAGGGAACACTGAAGCTTTCTTT.

The chain links TRBV5-5 to TRBJ1-5; 8 bases agree with TRBD1. Trimming removed 4 bases from V and 6 bases from J; junction bases left unmatched: 9. The CDR3 has 15 amino acids. CDR1 SGHKS and CDR2 YYEKEE come from the germline V gene (reference sequence). As DNA, the CDR3 is TGTGCCAGCAGCCAGGAGGTGACAGGGGCTCAGCCCCAGCATTTT. This encodes CASSQEVTGAQPQHF.

V gene TRBV9 combines with J gene TRBJ1-3; tentatively, D is TRBD1 (5 bases). Trimming took off 7 bases at V and 2 bases at J, with 13 bases between the two ends. The CDR3 spans 14 residues. Germline V CDR1 and CDR2: SGDLS, YYNGEE. CDR3 sequence (DNA): TGTGCCAGCTCTGACGGAGGGGCTGGAAACACCATATATTTT. It is translated as CASSDGGAGNTIYF.

The V and J genes are TRBV4-1 and TRBJ2-7; 8 bases are a match to TRBD2. J gave up 2 bases and V 4 bases, and 7 bases lay outside the gene matches. CDR1 and CDR2 (germline): MGHRA, YSYEKL. This CDR3 region has 15 residues. The CDR3 region has the DNA TGCGCCAGCAGCCCTTTAGCGGGGACTACCTACGAGCAGTACTTC. This translates into CASSPLAGTTYEQYF.

J is TRBJ2-1 and V is TRBV6-5; TRBD1 aligns across 10 bases. The germline gives CDR1 MNHEY, CDR2 SVGAGI. CDR3 length: 15 amino acids. The J segment lost 10 bases and the V segment lost 5 bases, leaving 11 bases of the junction unmatched. DNA for the CDR3: TGTGCCAGCAGTCCCCGACAGGGGGCGATCGGAGAGCAGTTCTTC. It is translated as CASSPRQGAIGEQFF.

The chain is built from TRBV6-1 and TRBJ1-2; 8 bases are a match to TRBD1. This CDR3 contains 14 residues. Germline V gene sequence: CDR1 MNHNS, CDR2 SASEGT. With 6 bases clipped from V and 4 bases from J, the junction kept 7 bases outside the gene matches. The CDR3 bases are TGTGCCAGCAGGGGGGGACAGGAGACCTATGGCTACACCTTC. This sequence encodes CASRGGQETYGYTF.

The V and J genes are TRBV6-1 and TRBJ2-1; the match to TRBD1 covers 8 bases. The CDR3 is 14 amino acids. Germline trimming cut 6 bases from V and 9 bases from J; bases unmatched to any gene: 10. Germline CDR1 reads MNHNS; CDR2 reads SASEGT. The CDR3 DNA reads as TGTGCCAGCAGAACTACAGGGGGAACCACTGAGCAGTTCTTC. This gives the protein CASRTTGGTTEQFF.

This chain connects TRBV5-6 to TRBJ2-7; 7 nucleotides align to TRBD1. J was trimmed by 2 bases and V by 1 base; bases with no gene match: 6. Germline V gives CDR1 SGHDT, CDR2 YYEEEE. The CDR3 spans 15 residues. CDR3 bases: TGTGCCAGCAGCTTGACCGGACAGGATACCTACGAGCAGTACTTC. Protein sequence: CASSLTGQDTYEQYF.

The chain carries TRBV6-1 and TRBJ2-5, with 8 bases that match TRBD2. J gave up 1 base and V 8 bases, and 9 bases lay outside the gene matches. Germline CDR1 MNHNS, CDR2 SASEGT. The length of the CDR3 is 15 residues. CDR3 residues: CASRAAGGPQETQYF. The DNA for the CDR3 is TGTGCCAGCCGGGCGGCGGGGGGTCCCCAAGAGACCCAGTACTTC.

The chain couples TRBV10-3 to TRBJ2-7; D remains unclear. V was shortened by 2 bases and J by 1 base, with 15 bases between the two germline ends. CDR1 ENHRY and CDR2 SYGVKD come from the germline V gene. The CDR3 runs to 16 residues. CDR3 sequence reads: CAISEIPTGPSYEQYF. For the CDR3, the DNA is TGTGCCATCAGTGAGATCCCCACGGGTCCTTCCTACGAGCAGTACTTC.

This clone was detected only a few times. CDR3 region: CASSLGTGGSYEQYF. The CDR3 bases are TGTGCCAGCAGCTTAGGTACAGGGGGCTCCTACGAGCAGTACTTC. The chain joins TRBV7-6 to TRBJ2-7, with TRBD1 matching over 8 bases. There are 15 residues in the CDR3. Germline V gives CDR1 SGHVS, CDR2 FNYEAQ. The J segment lost 0 bases and the V segment lost 1 base, leaving 2 bases of the junction unmatched. The variable domain in full, completed from reference TRBV7-6 and TRBJ2-7, reads GAGVSQSPRYKVTKRGQDVALRCDPISGHVSLYWYRQALGQGPEFLTYFNYEAQQDKSGLPNDRFSAERPEGSISTLTIQRTEQRDSAMYRCASSLGTGGSYEQYFGPGTRLTVT.